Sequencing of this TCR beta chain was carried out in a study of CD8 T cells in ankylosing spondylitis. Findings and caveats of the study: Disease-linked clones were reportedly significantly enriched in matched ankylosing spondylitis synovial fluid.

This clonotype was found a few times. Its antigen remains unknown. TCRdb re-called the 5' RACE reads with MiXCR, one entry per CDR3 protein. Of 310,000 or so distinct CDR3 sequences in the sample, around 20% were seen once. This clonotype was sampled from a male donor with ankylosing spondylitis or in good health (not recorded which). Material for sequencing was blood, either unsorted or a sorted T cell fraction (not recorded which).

The CDR3 region is CASSSGQELNYGYTF. CDR3 DNA sequence: TGCGCCAGCAGCTCGGGACAGGAACTAAACTATGGCTACACCTTC. The chain links TRBV5-1 to TRBJ1-2, with TRBD1 matching 8 bases. Germline CDR1 SGHRS, CDR2 YFSETQ. V was clipped by 3 bases and J by 2 bases; unmatched bases: 6. The CDR3 covers 15 residues.